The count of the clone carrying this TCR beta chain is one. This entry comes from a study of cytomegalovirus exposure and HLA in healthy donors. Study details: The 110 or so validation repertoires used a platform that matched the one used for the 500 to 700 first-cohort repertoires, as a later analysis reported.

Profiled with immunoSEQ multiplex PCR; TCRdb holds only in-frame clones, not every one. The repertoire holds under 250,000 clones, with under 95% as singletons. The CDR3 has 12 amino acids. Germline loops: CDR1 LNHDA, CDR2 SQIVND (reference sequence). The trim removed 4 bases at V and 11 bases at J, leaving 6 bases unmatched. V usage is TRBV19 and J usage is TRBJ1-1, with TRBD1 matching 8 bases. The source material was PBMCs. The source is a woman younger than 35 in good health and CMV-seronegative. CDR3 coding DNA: TGTGCCAGTAGTACAGGGGGCCTGGTCGCTTTCTTT. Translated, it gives CASSTGGLVAFF.